These 13 T cell receptor beta chains originate from one sample sequenced in a study of shared clonotypes between healthy human individuals. CD45RO-negative cells were positively selected for CCR7, leaving out terminally differentiated effector memory CD45RA+ cells. The protocol was immunoSEQ multiplex PCR, while the TCRdb copy is restricted to in-frame clones and leaves out a portion. The sample has 1.5 million to 2.5 million clones; less than 95% are singletons. The sample was naive CD8+ T cells sorted from blood. The receptors stem from a man between 18 and 35 years old in good health.

The V gene is TRBV13, the J gene TRBJ2-7; tentatively, D is TRBD2 (5 bases). V was cut by 5 bases and J by 5 bases, with 13 bases left in between. Germline values: CDR1 PRHDT, CDR2 FYEKMQ (reference sequence). The CDR3 spans 13 residues. CDR3 nucleotide sequence: TGTGCCAGCAGCCCCGAGGGTAGCCACGAGCAGTACTTC. It specifies CASSPEGSHEQYF.

The CDR3: CASSDSGHLNYNEQFF. In DNA form, the CDR3 reads TGTGCCAGCAGTGATTCTGGACACCTCAACTACAATGAGCAGTTCTTC. The genes are TRBV2 and TRBJ2-1; a possible D gene is TRBD1 (5 bases). Germline lookup yields CDR1 SNHLY and CDR2 FYNNEI. V dropped 3 bases and J dropped 3 bases, with 15 bases sitting between them. The length of the CDR3 is 16 residues.

This clone appeared once. Other DNA variants within this sample encode the same CDR3. V usage is TRBV29-1 and J usage is TRBJ2-2; D gene ambiguous. Trimming stripped 4 bases from V and 6 bases from J, with 6 bases between. Germline V gives CDR1 SQVTM, CDR2 ANQGSEA. CDR3 length: 11 residues. The CDR3 protein is CSVVRAGELFF. The CDR3 nucleotides read TGCAGCGTTGTAAGAGCCGGGGAGCTGTTTTTT.

The rearrangement links TRBV27 to TRBJ2-5; 11 nucleotides agree with TRBD2. J gave up 4 bases and V 5 bases, and 6 bases lay outside the gene matches. The length of the CDR3 is 15 residues. Per germline, CDR1 MNHEY and CDR2 SMNVEV (reference sequence). This chain's CDR3 is CASSPRLAGLETQYF. The CDR3 DNA sequence: TGTGCCAGCAGTCCCAGACTAGCGGGGCTAGAGACCCAGTACTTC.

This clone appeared once. Other DNA sequences in this specimen translate into the identical CDR3. J is TRBJ2-7 and V is TRBV9, with TRBD1 as a possible D gene (6 bases). V lost 0 bases to trimming and J lost 3 bases, with 10 bases between them. Germline V CDR1 and CDR2: SGDLS, YYNGEE. This CDR3 has 14 residues. The CDR3 nucleotides read TGTGCCAGCAGCGTAGGGGGGCAGAACTACGAGCAGTACTTC. Protein: CASSVGGQNYEQYF.

V is TRBV27 and J is TRBJ2-2, with 11 bases identical to TRBD2. The trim removed 5 bases at V and 1 base at J, leaving 3 bases unmatched. This CDR3 is 16 amino acids long. Germline CDR1 reads MNHEY; CDR2 reads SMNVEV (reference sequence). The CDR3 DNA is TGTGCCAGCAGTGCCCTAGCGGGGGGGAACACCGGGGAGCTGTTTTTT. Its translation is CASSALAGGNTGELFF.

Remarks on this clone: Other DNA sequences within the sample encode an identical CDR3. CDR3 in DNA: TGTGCCAGCAGCTTACTATCCGAGCAGTACTTC. Translated: CASSLLSEQYF. This rearrangement joins TRBV11-2 to TRBJ2-7; no clear D gene. V gave up 2 bases and J gave up 6 bases, with 5 bases separating them. CDR1 is SGHAT and CDR2 is FQNNGV in the germline V gene. The CDR3 has 11 residues.

The chain combines TRBV5-1 with TRBJ2-1, with 10 bases lining up with TRBD2. The CDR3 has 15 amino acids. Germline CDR1 SGHRS, CDR2 YFSETQ. With V trimmed by 3 bases and J by 6 bases, 6 bases remained unmatched. CDR3 in DNA: TGCGCCAGCAGCTCAGCGGGAGGGCCGTTCAATGAGCAGTTCTTC. Protein sequence: CASSSAGGPFNEQFF.

This chain connects TRBV16 to TRBJ2-5; D is unresolved. This CDR3 has 12 residues. From germline, CDR1 is KGHSY and CDR2 FQNENV. Trimming left V 2 bases short and J 4 bases short, with 5 bases between. DNA for the CDR3: TGTGCCAGCAGCCAAACGGGAGAGACCCAGTACTTC. Its protein is CASSQTGETQYF.

For this clone: Other DNA sequences within the sample encode an identical CDR3. The chain couples TRBV9 to TRBJ2-6, with unresolved D. V was cut by 2 bases and J by 1 base, with 4 bases left in between. CDR1 and CDR2 (germline): SGDLS, YYNGEE. This CDR3 is 14 amino acids long. Here the CDR3 DNA reads TGTGCCAGCAGCGTTGATTCTGGGGCCAACGTCCTGACTTTC. It yields the protein CASSVDSGANVLTF.

The genes are TRBV5-1 and TRBJ2-7; D remains unclear. V gave up 4 bases and J gave up 3 bases, with 11 bases separating them. Germline V lookup: CDR1 SGHRS, CDR2 YFSETQ. The CDR3 sequence is 13 residues long. The CDR3 region is CASSLGRFYEQYF. CDR3 coding DNA: TGCGCCAGCAGCCTAGGACGGTTCTACGAGCAGTACTTC. Full variable domain (missing parts from reference TRBV5-1 and TRBJ2-7): KAGVTQTPRYLIKTRGQQVTLSCSPISGHRSVSWYQQTPGQGLQFLFEYFSETQRNKGNFPGRFSGRQFSNSRSEMNVSTLELGDSALYLCASSLGRFYEQYFGPGTRLTVT.

This chain joins TRBV6-1 and TRBJ2-5; 8 bases agree with TRBD2. Germline CDR1 reads MNHNS; CDR2 reads SASEGT. The CDR3 length is 13 residues. V shed 10 bases, J shed 3 bases, and the junction held 7 bases outside the gene matches. CDR3 region: CATQLAVEETQYF. For the CDR3, the DNA is TGTGCCACCCAACTAGCGGTCGAAGAGACCCAGTACTTC.

The chain recombines TRBV5-4 with TRBJ2-2, with 11 bases matching TRBD1. The CDR3 length is 19 residues. V shed 0 bases, J shed 8 bases, and the junction held 15 bases outside the gene matches. CDR1 SGHNT and CDR2 YYREEE come from the germline V gene (reference sequence). CDR3 in DNA: TGTGCCAGCAGCTTGGACCCCTCCTGGACAGGGGGCAAGTCGGGGGAGCTGTTTTTT. Its translation: CASSLDPSWTGGKSGELFF.